This T cell receptor beta chain was captured in a study of T-cell reconstitution after alpha-beta-depleted transplantation in children. Germline V gives CDR1 SQVTM, CDR2 ANQGSEA. The V gene lost 7 bases and the J gene lost 10 bases, with 11 bases spanning the gap. CDR3 length: 10 residues. Unique molecular identifiers featured in how the TCRbeta library was prepared. One entry per CDR3 protein, called by TCRdb with MiXCR from the PCR reads. The sample has 300,000 to 350,000 distinct CDR3 sequences, around 20% seen once. The TCR was taken from a male patient younger than 18 who had a stem cell transplant for acute lymphoblastic leukemia, so the T cells may come from the graft donor. Material: PBMCs, mostly from graft donor cells, obtained 180 days after TCRalphabeta/CD19-depleted stem cell transplant. The genes are TRBV29-1 and TRBJ2-1, with D unresolved. Here the CDR3 reads CSGLQWEQFF. DNA of the CDR3: TGCAGCGGGCTCCAGTGGGAGCAGTTCTTC.